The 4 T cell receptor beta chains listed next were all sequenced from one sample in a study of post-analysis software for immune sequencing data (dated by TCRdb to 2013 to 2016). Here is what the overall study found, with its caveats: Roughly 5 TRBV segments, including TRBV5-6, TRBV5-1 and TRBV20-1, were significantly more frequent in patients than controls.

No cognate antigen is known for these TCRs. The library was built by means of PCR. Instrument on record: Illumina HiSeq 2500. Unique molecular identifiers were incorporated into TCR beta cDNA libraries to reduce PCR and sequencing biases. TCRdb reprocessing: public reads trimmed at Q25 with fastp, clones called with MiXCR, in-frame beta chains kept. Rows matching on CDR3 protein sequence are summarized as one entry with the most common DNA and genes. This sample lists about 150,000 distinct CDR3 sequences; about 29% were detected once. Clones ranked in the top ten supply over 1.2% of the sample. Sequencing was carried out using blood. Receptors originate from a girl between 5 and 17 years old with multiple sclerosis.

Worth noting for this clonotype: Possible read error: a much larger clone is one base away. The CDR3 DNA reads TGTGTCAGCAGTTTTGGGGAAAGCTCCGAGCAGTACTTC. It yields the protein CVSSFGESSEQYF. V gene TRBV12-3 or TRBV12-4 combines with J gene TRBJ2-5; D is unclear. The DNA end is more similar to TRBJ2-7, so the J call may be wrong. There are 13 residues in the CDR3.

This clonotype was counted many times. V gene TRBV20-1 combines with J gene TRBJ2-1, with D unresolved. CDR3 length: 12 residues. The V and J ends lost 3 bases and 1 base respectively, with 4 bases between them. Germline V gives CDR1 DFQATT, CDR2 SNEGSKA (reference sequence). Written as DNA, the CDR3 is TGCAGTGCTAGTTCGTCCTACAATGAGCAGTTCTTC. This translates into CSASSSYNEQFF.

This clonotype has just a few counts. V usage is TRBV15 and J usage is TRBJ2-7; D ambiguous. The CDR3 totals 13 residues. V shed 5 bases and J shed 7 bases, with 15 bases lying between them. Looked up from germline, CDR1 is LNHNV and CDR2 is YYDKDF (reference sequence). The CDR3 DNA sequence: TGTGCCACCAGCCCAAGGCCAGTGGGGGAGCAGTACTTC. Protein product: CATSPRPVGEQYF.

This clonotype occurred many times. The CDR3 reads CASSHPGTRNEQFF. In DNA, the CDR3 is TGCGCCAGCAGCCACCCAGGGACCAGAAATGAGCAGTTCTTC. This sequence joins TRBV4-1 and TRBJ2-1, with D possibly being TRBD1 or TRBD2 (5 bases each). Germline CDR1 reads MGHRA; CDR2 reads YSYEKL. The CDR3 totals 14 residues. Trimming left V 3 bases short and J 7 bases short, with 13 bases between.